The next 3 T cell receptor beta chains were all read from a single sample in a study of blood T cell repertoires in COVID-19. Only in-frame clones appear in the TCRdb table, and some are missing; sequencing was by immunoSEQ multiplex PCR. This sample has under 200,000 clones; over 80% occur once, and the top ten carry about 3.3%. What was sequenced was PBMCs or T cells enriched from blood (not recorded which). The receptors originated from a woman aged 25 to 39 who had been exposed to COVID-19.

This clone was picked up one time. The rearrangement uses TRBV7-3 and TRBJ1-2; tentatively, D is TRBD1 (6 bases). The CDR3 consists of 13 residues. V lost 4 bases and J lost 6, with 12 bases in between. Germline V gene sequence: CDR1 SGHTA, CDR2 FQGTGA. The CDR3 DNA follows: TGTGCCAGCAGCTCGCAGGGGAGGGATGGCTACACCTTC. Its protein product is CASSSQGRDGYTF.

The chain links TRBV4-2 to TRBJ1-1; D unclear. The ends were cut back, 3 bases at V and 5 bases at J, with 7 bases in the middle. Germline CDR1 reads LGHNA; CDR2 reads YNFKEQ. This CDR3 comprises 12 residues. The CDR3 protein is CASSQYRTEAFF. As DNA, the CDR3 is TGTGCCAGCAGCCAGTATAGAACTGAAGCTTTCTTT.

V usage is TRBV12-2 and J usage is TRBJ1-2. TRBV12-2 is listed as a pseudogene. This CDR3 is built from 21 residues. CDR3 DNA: TGTGCAAGTCGCTTAGGTAGGAGGCTTGGTTGGGCCGAGAGCTACAACTATGGCTACACCTTC. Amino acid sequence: CASRLGRRLGWAESYNYGYTF.